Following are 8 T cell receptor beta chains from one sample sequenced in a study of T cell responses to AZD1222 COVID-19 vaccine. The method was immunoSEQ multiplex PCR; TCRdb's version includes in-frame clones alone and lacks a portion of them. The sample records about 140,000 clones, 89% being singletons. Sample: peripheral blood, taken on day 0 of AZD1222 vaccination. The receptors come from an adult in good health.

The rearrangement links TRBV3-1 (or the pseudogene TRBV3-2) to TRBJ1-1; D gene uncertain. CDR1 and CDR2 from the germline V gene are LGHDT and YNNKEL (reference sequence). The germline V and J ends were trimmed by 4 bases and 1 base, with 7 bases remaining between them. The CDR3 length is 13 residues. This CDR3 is CASSRTGNTEAFF. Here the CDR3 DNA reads TGTGCCAGCAGCCGCACGGGGAACACTGAAGCTTTCTTT.

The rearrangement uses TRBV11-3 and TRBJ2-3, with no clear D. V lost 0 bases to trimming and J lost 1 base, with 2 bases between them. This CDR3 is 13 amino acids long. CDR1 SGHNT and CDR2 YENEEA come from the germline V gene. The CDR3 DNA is TGTGCCAGCAGCTTAGAACGCACAGATACGCAGTATTTT. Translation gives CASSLERTDTQYF.

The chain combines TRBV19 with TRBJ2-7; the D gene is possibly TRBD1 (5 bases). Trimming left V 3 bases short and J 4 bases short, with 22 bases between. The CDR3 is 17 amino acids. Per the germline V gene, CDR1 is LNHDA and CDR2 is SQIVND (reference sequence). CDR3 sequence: CASSITGRSNQEYEQYF. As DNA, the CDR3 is TGTGCCAGTAGTATTACAGGAAGAAGCAACCAGGAGTACGAGCAGTACTTC.

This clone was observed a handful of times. The DNA for the CDR3 is TGTGCCAGCAGCCCTTCCCCGACGGGTTTCAATGAAAAACTGTTTTTT. Amino acid sequence: CASSPSPTGFNEKLFF. The gene calls are TRBV3-1 (or the pseudogene TRBV3-2) and TRBJ1-4; unclear D gene. The CDR3 has 16 residues. Germline loops: CDR1 LGHDT, CDR2 YNNKEL (reference sequence). The V and J ends lost 4 bases and 5 bases respectively, with 17 bases between them.

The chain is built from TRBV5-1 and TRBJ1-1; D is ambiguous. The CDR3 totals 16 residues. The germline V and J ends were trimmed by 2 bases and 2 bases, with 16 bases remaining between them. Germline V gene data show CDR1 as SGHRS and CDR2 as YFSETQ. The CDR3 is CASSFRYVTPNTEAFF. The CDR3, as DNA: TGCGCCAGCAGCTTTCGCTATGTGACACCCAACACTGAAGCTTTCTTT.

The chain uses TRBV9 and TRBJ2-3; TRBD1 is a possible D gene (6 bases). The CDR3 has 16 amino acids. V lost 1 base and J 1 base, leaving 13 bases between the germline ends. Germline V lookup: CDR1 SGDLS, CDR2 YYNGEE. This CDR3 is CASSVQGSSGTDTQYF. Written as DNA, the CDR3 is TGTGCCAGCAGCGTACAGGGGAGTTCGGGCACAGATACGCAGTATTTT.

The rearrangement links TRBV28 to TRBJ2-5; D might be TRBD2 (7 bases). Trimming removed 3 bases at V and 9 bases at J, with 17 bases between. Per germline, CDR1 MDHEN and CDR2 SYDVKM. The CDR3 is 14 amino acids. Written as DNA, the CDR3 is TGTGCCAGCAGTTTTCGTCAAGGGGAGGGGGCCCAGTACTTC. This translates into CASSFRQGEGAQYF.

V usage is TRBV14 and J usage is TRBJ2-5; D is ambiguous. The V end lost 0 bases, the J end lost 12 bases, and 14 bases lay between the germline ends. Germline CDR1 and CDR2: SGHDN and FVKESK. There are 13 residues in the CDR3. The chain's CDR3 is CASSQEKYLLKYF. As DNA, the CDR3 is TGTGCCAGCAGCCAAGAGAAATATCTGCTAAAGTACTTC.